This T cell receptor beta chain was captured in a study of long-term antiretroviral therapy in people with HIV. Findings of the study overall: Increased diversity was seen after ART, yet it remained lower than in transplant donor controls. Among HIV repertoires, CDR3 length ranges were narrower than those of controls.

A word on this clone: The target antigen is unknown.

Survey-level resolution applied to immunoSEQ assay v3.0. The sequencing target was 40,000-50,000 T-cell genomes per sample. Only in-frame clones appear in the TCRdb table, and some are missing; sequencing was by immunoSEQ multiplex PCR. The table has 20,000 to 30,000 clones, around 83% seen once; the top ten hold roughly 5.5%. The CDR3 is 16 amino acids. Germline V gene data show CDR1 as SGHRS and CDR2 as YFSETQ. V shed 5 bases and J shed 4 bases, with 18 bases lying between them. The sequence was obtained from a man younger than 35 with HIV. The chain combines TRBV5-1 with TRBJ1-4; D uncertain. This material consisted of unsorted PBMCs, taken 3 years after starting antiretroviral therapy. The CDR3 DNA reads as TGCGCCAGCAGGCATAACGGAATAACTGGTAATGAAAAACTGTTTTTT. It encodes CASRHNGITGNEKLFF.